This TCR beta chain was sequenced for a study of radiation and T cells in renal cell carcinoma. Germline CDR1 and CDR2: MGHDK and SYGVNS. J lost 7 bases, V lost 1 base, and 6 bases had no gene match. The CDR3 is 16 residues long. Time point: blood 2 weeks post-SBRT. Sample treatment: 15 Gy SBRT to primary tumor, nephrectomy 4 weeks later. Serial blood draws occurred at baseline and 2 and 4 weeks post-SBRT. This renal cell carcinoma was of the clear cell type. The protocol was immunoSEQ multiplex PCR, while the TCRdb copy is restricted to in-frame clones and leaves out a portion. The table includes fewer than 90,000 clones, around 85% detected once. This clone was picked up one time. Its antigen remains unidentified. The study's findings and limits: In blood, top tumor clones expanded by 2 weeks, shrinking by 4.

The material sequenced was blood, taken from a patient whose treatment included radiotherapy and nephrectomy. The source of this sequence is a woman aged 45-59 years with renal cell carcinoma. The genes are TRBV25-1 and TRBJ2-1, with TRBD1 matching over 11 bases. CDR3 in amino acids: CASSESGTGGRNEQFF. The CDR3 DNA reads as TGTGCCAGCAGTGAATCCGGGACAGGGGGTCGGAATGAGCAGTTCTTC.